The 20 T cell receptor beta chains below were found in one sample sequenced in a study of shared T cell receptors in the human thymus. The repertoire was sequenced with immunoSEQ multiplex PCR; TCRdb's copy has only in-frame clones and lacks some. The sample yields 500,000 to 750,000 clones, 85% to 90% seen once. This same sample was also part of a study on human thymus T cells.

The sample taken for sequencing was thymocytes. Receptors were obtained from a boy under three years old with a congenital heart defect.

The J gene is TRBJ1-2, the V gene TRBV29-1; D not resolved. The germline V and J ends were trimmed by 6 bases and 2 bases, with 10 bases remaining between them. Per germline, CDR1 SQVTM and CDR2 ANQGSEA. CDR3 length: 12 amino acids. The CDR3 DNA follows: TGCAGCGTACGTACGGGGAACTATGGCTACACCTTC. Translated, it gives CSVRTGNYGYTF.

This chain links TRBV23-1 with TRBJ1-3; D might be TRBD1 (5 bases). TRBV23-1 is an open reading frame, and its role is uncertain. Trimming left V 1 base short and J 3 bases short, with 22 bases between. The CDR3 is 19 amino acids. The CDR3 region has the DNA TGCGCCAGCAGTCAATACGACCCATGGCAGGGTGAATTTGGAAACACCATATATTTT. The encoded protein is CASSQYDPWQGEFGNTIYF.

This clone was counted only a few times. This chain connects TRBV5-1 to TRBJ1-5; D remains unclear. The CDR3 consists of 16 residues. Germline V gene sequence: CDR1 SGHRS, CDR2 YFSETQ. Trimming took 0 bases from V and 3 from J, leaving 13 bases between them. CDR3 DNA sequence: TGCGCCAGCAGCTTGGGGGGAGAGGTTTTCAATCAGCCCCAGCATTTT. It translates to CASSLGGEVFNQPQHF. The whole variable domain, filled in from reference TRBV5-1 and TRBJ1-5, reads KAGVTQTPRYLIKTRGQQVTLSCSPISGHRSVSWYQQTPGQGLQFLFEYFSETQRNKGNFPGRFSGRQFSNSRSEMNVSTLELGDSALYLCASSLGGEVFNQPQHFGDGTRLSIL.

The CDR3 here is CASRTGRTNSPLHF. The DNA of the CDR3 is TGTGCCAGCAGGACAGGACGGACTAATTCACCCCTCCACTTT. The chain joins TRBV28 to TRBJ1-6; weak D call: TRBD1 (6 bases). CDR3 length equals 14 residues. Between the trimmed V and J ends, which lost 6 bases and 6 bases, there was a span of 12 bases. Germline V gene data show CDR1 as MDHEN and CDR2 as SYDVKM.

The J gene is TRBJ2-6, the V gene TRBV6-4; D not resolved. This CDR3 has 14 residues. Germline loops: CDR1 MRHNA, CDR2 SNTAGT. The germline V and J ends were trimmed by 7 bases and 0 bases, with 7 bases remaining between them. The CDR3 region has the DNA TGTGCCAGCAATCACAGCTCTGGGGCCAACGTCCTGACTTTC. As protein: CASNHSSGANVLTF.

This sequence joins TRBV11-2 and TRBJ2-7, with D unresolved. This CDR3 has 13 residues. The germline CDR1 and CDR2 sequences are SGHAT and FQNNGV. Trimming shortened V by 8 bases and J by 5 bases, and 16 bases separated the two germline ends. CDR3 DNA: TGTGCCAGCGGCTCCGCCGCGTTGCACGAGCAGTACTTC. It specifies CASGSAALHEQYF.

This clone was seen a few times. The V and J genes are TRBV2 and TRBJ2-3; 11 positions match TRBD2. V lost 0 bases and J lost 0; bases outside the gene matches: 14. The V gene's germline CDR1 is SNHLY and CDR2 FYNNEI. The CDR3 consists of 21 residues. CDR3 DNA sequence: TGTGCCAGCAGTGAAGCGGTGGTAGCGGGAGGGCCCCCCTATAGCACAGATACGCAGTATTTT. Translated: CASSEAVVAGGPPYSTDTQYF.

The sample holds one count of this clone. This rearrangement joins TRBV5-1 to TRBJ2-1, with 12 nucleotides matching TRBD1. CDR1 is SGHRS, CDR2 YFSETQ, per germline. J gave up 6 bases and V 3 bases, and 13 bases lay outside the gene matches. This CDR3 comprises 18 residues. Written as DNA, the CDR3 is TGCGCCAGCAGCTCCCGGGACAGGGGGCTTAAAATGGGCAATGAGCAGTTCTTC. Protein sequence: CASSSRDRGLKMGNEQFF.

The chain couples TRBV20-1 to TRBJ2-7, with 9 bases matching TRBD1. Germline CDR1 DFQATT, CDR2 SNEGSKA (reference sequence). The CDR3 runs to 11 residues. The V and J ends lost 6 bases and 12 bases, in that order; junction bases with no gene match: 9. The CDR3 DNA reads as TGCAGTGCCTCTCCCGGGACAGGGCCGTACTTC. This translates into CSASPGTGPYF.

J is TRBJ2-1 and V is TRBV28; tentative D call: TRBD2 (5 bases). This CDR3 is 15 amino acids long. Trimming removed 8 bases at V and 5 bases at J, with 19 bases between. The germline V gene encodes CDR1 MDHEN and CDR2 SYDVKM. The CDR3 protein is CASRQRRQLDNEQFF. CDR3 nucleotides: TGTGCCAGCCGCCAGAGGAGGCAGCTGGACAATGAGCAGTTCTTC.

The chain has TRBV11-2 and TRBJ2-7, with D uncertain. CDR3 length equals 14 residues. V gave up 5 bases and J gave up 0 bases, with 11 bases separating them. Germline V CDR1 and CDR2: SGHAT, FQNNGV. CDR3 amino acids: CASSPRLSSYEQYF. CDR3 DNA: TGTGCCAGCAGCCCGCGGTTGTCCTCCTACGAGCAGTACTTC.

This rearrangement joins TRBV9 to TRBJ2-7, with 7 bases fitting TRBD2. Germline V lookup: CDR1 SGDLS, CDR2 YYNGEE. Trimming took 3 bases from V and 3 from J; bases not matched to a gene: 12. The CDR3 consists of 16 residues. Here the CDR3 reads CASSAAGGRAYYEQYF. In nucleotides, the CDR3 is TGTGCCAGCAGCGCGGCAGGAGGGAGGGCCTACTACGAGCAGTACTTC.

Here the CDR3 DNA reads TGTGCCTGGGACAGGGGGATGTGGGAAGCTTTCTTT. It is translated as CAWDRGMWEAFF. The J gene is TRBJ1-1, the V gene TRBV30; 9 bases line up with TRBD1. V was pared by 5 bases and J by 8 bases, with 6 bases of the junction left unmatched. Germline CDR1 is GTSNPN and CDR2 is SVGIG (reference sequence). The length of the CDR3 is 12 residues.

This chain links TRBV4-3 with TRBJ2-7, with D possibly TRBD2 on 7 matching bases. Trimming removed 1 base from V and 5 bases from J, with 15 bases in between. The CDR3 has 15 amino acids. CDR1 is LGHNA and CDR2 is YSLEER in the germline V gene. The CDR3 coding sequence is TGCGCCAGCAGCCAAGTGGGAGGGGGGCTACACGAGCAGTACTTC. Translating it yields CASSQVGGGLHEQYF.

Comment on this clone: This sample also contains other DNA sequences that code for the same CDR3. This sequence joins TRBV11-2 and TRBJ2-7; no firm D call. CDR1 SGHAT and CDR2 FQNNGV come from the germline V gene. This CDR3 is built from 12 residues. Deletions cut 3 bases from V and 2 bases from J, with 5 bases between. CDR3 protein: CASSLSPYEQYF. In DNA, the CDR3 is TGTGCCAGCAGCTTGAGCCCCTACGAGCAGTACTTC. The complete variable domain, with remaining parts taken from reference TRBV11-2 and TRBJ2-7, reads EAGVAQSPRYKIIEKRQSVAFWCNPISGHATLYWYQQILGQGPKLLIQFQNNGVVDDSQLPKDRFSAERLKGVDSTLKIQPAKLEDSAVYLCASSLSPYEQYFGPGTRLTVT.

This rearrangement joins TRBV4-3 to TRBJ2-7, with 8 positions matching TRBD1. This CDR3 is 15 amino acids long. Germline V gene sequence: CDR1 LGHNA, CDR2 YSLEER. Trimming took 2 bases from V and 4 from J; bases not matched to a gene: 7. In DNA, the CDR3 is TGCGCCAGCAGCCAACGGACAGGGAAAGAGTACGAGCAGTACTTC. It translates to CASSQRTGKEYEQYF.

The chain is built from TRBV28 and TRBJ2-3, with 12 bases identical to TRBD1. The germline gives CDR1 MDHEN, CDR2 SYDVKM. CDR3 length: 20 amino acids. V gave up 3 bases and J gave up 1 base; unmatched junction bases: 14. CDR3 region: CASSFRDRGRGGRGTDTQYF. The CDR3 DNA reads TGTGCCAGCAGTTTCCGGGACAGGGGGCGCGGGGGAAGGGGCACAGATACGCAGTATTTT.

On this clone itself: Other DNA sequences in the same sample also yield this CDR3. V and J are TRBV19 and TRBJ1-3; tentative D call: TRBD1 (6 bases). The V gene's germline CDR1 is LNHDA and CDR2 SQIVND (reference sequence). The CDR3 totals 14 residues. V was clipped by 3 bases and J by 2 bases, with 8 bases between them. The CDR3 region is CASSIGGTGNTIYF. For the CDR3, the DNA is TGTGCCAGTAGTATTGGGGGCACTGGAAACACCATATATTTT.

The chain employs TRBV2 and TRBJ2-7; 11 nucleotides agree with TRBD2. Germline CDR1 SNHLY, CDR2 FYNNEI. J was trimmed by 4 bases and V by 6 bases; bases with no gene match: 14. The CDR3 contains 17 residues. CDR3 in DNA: TGTGCCAGCAGGCAGCCCCTAACTAGCGGGAGTTGGTACGAGCAGTACTTC. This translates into CASRQPLTSGSWYEQYF.

The CDR3 DNA reads TGCACCAGCAGCCAATCCCAGTACCACGAGCAGTACTTC. This translates into CTSSQSQYHEQYF. V gene TRBV1 combines with J gene TRBJ2-7; the DNA was not used to check the table's D call, TRBD1. TRBV1 is noted as a pseudogene. The CDR3 length is 13 residues.